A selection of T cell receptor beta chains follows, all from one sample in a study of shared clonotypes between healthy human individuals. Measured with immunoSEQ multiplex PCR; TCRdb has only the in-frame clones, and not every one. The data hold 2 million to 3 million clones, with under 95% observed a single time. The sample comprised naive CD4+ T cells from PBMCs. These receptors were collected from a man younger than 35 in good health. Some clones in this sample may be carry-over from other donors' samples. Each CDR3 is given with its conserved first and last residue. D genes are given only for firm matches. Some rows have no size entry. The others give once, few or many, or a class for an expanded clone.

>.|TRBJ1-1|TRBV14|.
CASSQDLGGTEAFF
TGTGCCAGCAGCCAAGATCTTGGTGGGACTGAAGCTTTCTTT
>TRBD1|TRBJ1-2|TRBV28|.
CASSFFGTERLNYGYTF
TGTGCCAGCAGTTTTTTCGGGACAGAACGCCTCAACTATGGCTACACCTTC
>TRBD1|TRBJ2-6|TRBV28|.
CASTGTRGDRGSGANVLTF
TGTGCCAGCACCGGGACCCGTGGGGACAGGGGGTCTGGGGCCAACGTCCTGACTTTC
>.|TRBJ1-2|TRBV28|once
CASSLRDPDGYTF
TGTGCCAGCAGTTTAAGGGATCCTGATGGCTACACCTTC
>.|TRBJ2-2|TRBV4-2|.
CASSPGDPNTGELFF
TGTGCCAGCAGCCCAGGGGATCCGAACACCGGGGAGCTGTTTTTT
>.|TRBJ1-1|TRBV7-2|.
CASSSIRLGTLEGAFF
TGTGCCAGCAGCTCTATTCGTTTAGGGACCTTGGAGGGAGCTTTCTTT
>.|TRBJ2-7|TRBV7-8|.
CASRPRRYEQYF
TGTGCCAGCAGACCTAGACGGTACGAGCAGTACTTC
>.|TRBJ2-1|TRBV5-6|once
CASSLGLEYNEQFF
TGTGCCAGCAGCTTGGGACTAGAATACAATGAGCAGTTCTTC
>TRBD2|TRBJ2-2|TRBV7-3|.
CATGLLNTGELFF
TGTGCCACGGGACTACTCAACACCGGGGAGCTGTTTTTT
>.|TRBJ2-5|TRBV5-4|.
CASSLLGQTGSETQYF
TGTGCCAGCAGCTTGTTGGGGCAAACTGGTTCGGAGACCCAGTACTTC
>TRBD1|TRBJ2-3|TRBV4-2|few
CASRRTGFTDTQYF
TGTGCCAGCAGGAGGACAGGGTTCACAGATACGCAGTATTTT
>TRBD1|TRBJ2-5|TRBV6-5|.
CASSRDRGDVQYF
TGTGCCAGCAGCCGGGACAGGGGCGATGTGCAGTACTTC
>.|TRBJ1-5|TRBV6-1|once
CASSELGNGQPQHF
TGTGCCAGCAGTGAGTTGGGGAACGGTCAGCCCCAGCATTTT
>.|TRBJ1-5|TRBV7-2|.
CASSFWGPGNQPQHF
TGTGCCAGCAGCTTCTGGGGGCCGGGCAATCAGCCCCAGCATTTT
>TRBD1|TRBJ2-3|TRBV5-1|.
CASSWTGRTDTQYF
TGCGCCAGCAGCTGGACAGGGCGGACAGATACGCAGTATTTT
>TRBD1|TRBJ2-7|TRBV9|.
CASSVVGTEGHEQYF
TGTGCCAGCAGCGTAGTGGGGACAGAAGGCCACGAGCAGTACTTC
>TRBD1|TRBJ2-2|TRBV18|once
CASSPDRGVTGELFF
TGTGCCAGCTCCCCCGACAGGGGAGTCACCGGGGAGCTGTTTTTT
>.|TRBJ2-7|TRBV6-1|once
CASSEGRGANYEQYF
TGTGCCAGCAGTGAAGGAAGAGGGGCCAACTACGAGCAGTACTTC
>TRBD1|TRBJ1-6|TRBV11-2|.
CASSWDRNNSPLHF
TGTGCCAGCAGCTGGGACAGAAATAATTCACCCCTCCACTTT
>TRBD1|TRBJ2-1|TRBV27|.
CASSSRTGGYSYNEQFF
TGTGCCAGCAGTTCACGGACAGGGGGCTATTCCTACAATGAGCAGTTCTTC
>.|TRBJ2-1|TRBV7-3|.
CASSLIGGPSSYNEQFF
TGTGCCAGCAGCTTAATCGGGGGACCCAGCTCCTACAATGAGCAGTTCTTC
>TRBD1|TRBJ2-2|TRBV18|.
CASSPGTGSTGELFF
TGTGCCAGCTCACCAGGGACAGGAAGCACCGGGGAGCTGTTTTTT
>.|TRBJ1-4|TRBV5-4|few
CASSPGGPNEKLFF
TGTGCCAGCAGCCCGGGGGGACCGAATGAAAAACTGTTTTTT
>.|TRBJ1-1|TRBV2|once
CASIEMVNAEAFF
TGTGCCAGCATCGAGATGGTGAACGCTGAAGCTTTCTTT
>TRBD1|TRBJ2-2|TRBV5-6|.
CASSFGTDPTNTGELFF
TGTGCCAGCAGCTTCGGGACAGACCCTACGAACACCGGGGAGCTGTTTTTT
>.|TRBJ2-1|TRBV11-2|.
CASSSPTSAVEQFF
TGTGCCAGCAGCTCCCCGACGAGCGCGGTTGAGCAGTTCTTC
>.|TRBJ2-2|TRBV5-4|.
CASSLFQPGELFF
TGTGCCAGCAGCTTATTTCAGCCCGGGGAGCTGTTTTTT
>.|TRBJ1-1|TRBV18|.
CASSPLGGGGTEAFF
TGTGCCAGCTCACCCTTAGGGGGTGGAGGCACTGAAGCTTTCTTT
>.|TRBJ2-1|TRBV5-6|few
CASSKLAGNEQFF
TGTGCCAGCAGCAAACTAGCAGGCAATGAGCAGTTCTTC
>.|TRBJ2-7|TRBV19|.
CASSLDRSYEQYF
TGTGCCAGTAGTCTAGACAGGTCCTACGAGCAGTACTTC
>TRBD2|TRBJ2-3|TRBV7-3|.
CASSLGGGRRDTQYF
TGTGCCAGCAGCTTAGGGGGAGGGCGGAGAGATACGCAGTATTTT
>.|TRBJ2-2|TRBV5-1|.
CASSRDSNGELFF
TGCGCCAGCAGCAGGGATAGTAACGGGGAGCTGTTTTTT
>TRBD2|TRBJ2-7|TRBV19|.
CASSPGSPSGSSYEQYF
TGTGCCAGTAGTCCCGGCTCGCCTAGCGGGAGCTCCTACGAGCAGTACTTC
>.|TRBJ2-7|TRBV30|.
CAWEIQVTSEQYF
TGTGCCTGGGAGATACAGGTTACCTCCGAGCAGTACTTC
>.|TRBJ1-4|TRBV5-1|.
CASGTGPTDEKLFF
TGCGCCAGTGGCACGGGTCCAACCGATGAAAAACTGTTTTTT
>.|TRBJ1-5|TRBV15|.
CATSRGGRQSNQPQHF
TGTGCCACCAGCAGAGGAGGCAGACAATCGAATCAGCCCCAGCATTTT
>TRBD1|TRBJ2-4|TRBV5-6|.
CASSRLDRAKNIQYF
TGTGCCAGCAGCCGACTGGACAGGGCCAAAAACATTCAGTACTTC
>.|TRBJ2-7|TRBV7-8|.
CASSRRRARTYEQYF
TGTGCCAGCAGCCGCCGGAGGGCCAGGACCTACGAGCAGTACTTC
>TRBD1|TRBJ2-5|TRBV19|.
CASSIGATGGWETQYF
TGTGCCAGTAGTATCGGGGCTACAGGGGGCTGGGAGACCCAGTACTTC
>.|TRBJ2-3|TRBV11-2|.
CASSLDPSTDTQYF
TGTGCCAGCAGCTTAGACCCTAGCACAGATACGCAGTATTTT
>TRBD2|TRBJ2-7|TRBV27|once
CASSLFSGSFESSYEQYF
TGTGCCAGCAGCTTATTTAGCGGGAGCTTCGAGAGCTCCTACGAGCAGTACTTC
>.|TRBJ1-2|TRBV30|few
CAWGSYGYTF
TGTGCCTGGGGCAGCTATGGCTACACCTTC
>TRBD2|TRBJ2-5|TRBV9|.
CASSDVAGGWETQYF
TGTGCCAGCAGCGATGTAGCGGGAGGGTGGGAGACCCAGTACTTC
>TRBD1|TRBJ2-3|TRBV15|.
CATRKDRISTDTQYF
TGTGCCACCCGAAAGGACAGGATCTCCACAGATACGCAGTATTTT
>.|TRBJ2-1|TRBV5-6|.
CASSSRDRYYNEQFF
TGTGCCAGCAGCTCCCGGGACCGGTACTACAATGAGCAGTTCTTC
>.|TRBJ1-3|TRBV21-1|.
CASSKQGAGNTIYF
TGTGCCAGCAGCAAACAGGGAGCCGGAAACACCATATATTTT
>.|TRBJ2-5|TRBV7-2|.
CASSLGVPPGTQYF
TGTGCCAGCAGCTTAGGCGTCCCTCCGGGTACCCAGTACTTC
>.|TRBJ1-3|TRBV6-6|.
CASTPPGSGNTIYF
TGTGCCAGCACCCCCCCGGGCTCTGGAAACACCATATATTTT
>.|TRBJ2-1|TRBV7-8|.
CASSPVRIAAAYNEQFF
TGTGCCAGCAGTCCCGTAAGAATAGCAGCCGCCTACAATGAGCAGTTCTTC
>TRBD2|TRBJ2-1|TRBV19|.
CASSSPGGLPHEQFF
TGTGCCAGTAGCTCCCCGGGGGGTCTACCCCATGAGCAGTTCTTC